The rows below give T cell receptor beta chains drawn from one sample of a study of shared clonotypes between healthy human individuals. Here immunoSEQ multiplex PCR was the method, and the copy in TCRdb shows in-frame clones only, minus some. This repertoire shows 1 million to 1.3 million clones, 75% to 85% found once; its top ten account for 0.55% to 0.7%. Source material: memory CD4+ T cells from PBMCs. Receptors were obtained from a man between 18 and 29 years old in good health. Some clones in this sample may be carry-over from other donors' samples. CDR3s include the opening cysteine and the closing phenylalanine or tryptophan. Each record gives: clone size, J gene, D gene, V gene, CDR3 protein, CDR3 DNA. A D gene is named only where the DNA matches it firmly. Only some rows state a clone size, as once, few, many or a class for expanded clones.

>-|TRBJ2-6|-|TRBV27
CASSLNRPSGANVLTF
TGTGCCAGCAGTTTAAATAGGCCCTCTGGGGCCAACGTCCTGACTTTC
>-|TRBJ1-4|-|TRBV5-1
CASSLMLGGEKLFF
TGCGCCAGCAGCCTGATGCTAGGAGGAGAAAAACTGTTTTTT
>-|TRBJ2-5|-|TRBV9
CASSVAGQGGQETQYF
TGTGCCAGCAGCGTAGCAGGGCAGGGGGGCCAAGAGACCCAGTACTTC
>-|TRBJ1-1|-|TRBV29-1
CSAIPGETEAFF
TGCAGCGCTATCCCGGGGGAGACTGAAGCTTTCTTT
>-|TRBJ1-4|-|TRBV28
CASSPGTLYEKLFF
TGTGCCAGCAGCCCCGGGACACTTTATGAAAAACTGTTTTTT
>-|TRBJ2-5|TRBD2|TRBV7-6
CASSGRSGIRETQYF
TGTGCCAGCTCCGGCCGGAGCGGGATTAGAGAGACCCAGTACTTC
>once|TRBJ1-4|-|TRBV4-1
CASSQVGRGAPNEKLFF
TGCGCCAGCAGCCAAGTAGGCAGGGGCGCCCCTAATGAAAAACTGTTTTTT
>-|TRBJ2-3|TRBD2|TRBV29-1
CSVAATSGIGDTQYF
TGCAGCGTTGCAGCTACTAGCGGGATTGGGGATACGCAGTATTTT
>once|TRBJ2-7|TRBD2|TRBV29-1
CSVVASGTYEQYF
TGCAGCGTTGTGGCTAGCGGGACGTACGAGCAGTACTTC
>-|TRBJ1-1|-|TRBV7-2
CASSLRRETEAFF
TGTGCCAGCAGCTTGCGCCGGGAGACTGAAGCTTTCTTT
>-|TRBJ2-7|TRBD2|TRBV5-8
CASRRLAGDSYEQYF
TGTGCCAGCAGACGACTAGCGGGAGACTCCTACGAGCAGTACTTC
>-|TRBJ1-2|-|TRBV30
CAWVAARGYTF
TGTGCCTGGGTGGCAGCACGCGGCTACACCTTC
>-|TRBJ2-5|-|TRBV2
CASSERRRQETQYF
TGTGCCAGCAGTGAAAGGAGACGGCAAGAGACCCAGTACTTC
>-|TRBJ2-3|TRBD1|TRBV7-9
CASTPGTGRTDTQYF
TGTGCCAGCACCCCCGGGACAGGTCGCACAGATACGCAGTATTTT
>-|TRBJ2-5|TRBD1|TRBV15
CATSRSTGGQYF
TGTGCCACCAGCAGAAGTACAGGGGGGCAGTACTTC
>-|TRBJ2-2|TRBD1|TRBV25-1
CASSAHRGETGELFF
TGTGCCAGCAGTGCTCACAGGGGGGAGACCGGGGAGCTGTTTTTT
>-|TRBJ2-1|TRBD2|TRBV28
CASSLHLAGVSYNEQFF
TGTGCCAGCAGTTTACATTTAGCGGGAGTATCCTACAATGAGCAGTTCTTC
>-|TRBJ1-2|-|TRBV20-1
CSASSYGYTF
TGCAGTGCTAGCTCCTATGGCTACACCTTC
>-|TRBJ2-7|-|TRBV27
CASSSPLGGANYEQYF
TGTGCCAGCAGTTCACCCCTAGGAGGGGCCAACTACGAGCAGTACTTC
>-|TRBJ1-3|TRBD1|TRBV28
CASSPGTVSGNTIYF
TGTGCCAGCAGTCCAGGGACAGTATCTGGAAACACCATATATTTT
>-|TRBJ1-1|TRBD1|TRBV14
CASSSTGGRGAFF
TGTGCCAGCAGCTCGACAGGGGGCAGGGGAGCTTTCTTT
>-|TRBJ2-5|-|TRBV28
CASSSGQQETQYF
TGTGCCAGCAGTTCCGGACAGCAAGAGACCCAGTACTTC
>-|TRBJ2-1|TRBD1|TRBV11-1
CASSPPRTGDPFFYNEQFF
TGTGCCAGCAGCCCGCCCCGGACAGGGGACCCGTTCTTCTACAATGAGCAGTTCTTC
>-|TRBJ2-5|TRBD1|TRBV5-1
CASRIGGQGAVETQYF
TGCGCCAGCAGAATTGGAGGACAGGGGGCAGTCGAGACCCAGTACTTC
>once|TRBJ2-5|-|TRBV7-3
CASSLGQGMGETQYF
TGTGCCAGCAGCTTAGGGCAGGGGATGGGAGAGACCCAGTACTTC
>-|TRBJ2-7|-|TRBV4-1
CASSQGLTAYEQYF
TGCGCCAGCAGCCAAGGGCTTACAGCCTACGAGCAGTACTTC
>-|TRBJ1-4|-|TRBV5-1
CLGGYEKLFF
TGCTTGGGGGGGTATGAAAAACTGTTTTTT
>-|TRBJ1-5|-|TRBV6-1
CASSEERVVFNQPQHF
TGTGCCAGCAGTGAAGAGAGGGTAGTTTTCAATCAGCCCCAGCATTTT
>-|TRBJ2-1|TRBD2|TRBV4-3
CASSQGPGLADPDSYNEQFF
TGCGCCAGCAGCCAAGGACCGGGACTAGCGGATCCCGACTCCTACAATGAGCAGTTCTTC